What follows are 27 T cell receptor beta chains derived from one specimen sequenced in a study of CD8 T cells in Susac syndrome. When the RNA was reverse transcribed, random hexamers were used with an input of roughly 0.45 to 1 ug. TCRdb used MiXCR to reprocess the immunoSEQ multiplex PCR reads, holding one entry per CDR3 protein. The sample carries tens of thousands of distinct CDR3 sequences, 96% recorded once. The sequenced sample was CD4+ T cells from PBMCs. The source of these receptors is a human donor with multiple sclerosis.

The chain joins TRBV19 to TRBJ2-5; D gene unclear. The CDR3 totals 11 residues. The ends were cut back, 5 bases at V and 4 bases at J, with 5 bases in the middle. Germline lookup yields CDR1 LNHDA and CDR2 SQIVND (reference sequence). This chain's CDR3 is CASSGAETQYF. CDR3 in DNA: TGTGCCAGTAGTGGTGCAGAGACCCAGTACTTC.

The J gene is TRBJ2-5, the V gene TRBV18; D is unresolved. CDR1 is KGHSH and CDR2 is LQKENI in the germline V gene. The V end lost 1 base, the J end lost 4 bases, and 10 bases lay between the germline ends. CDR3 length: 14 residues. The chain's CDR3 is CASSPLVAGETQYF. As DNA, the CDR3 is TGTGCCAGCTCACCACTGGTAGCCGGAGAGACCCAGTACTTC. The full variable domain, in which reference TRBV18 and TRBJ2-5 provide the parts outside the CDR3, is NAGVMQNPRHLVRRRGQEARLRCSPMKGHSHVYWYRQLPEEGLKFMVYLQKENIIDESGMPKERFSAEFPKEGPSILRIQQVVRGDSAAYFCASSPLVAGETQYFGPGTRLLVL.

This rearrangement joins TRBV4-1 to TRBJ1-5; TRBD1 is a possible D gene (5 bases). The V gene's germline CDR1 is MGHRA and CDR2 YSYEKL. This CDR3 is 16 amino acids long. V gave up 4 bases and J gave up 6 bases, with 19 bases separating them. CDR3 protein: CASSLSALRGTQPQHF. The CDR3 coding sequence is TGCGCCAGCAGCCTATCGGCGCTACGGGGGACTCAGCCCCAGCATTTT.

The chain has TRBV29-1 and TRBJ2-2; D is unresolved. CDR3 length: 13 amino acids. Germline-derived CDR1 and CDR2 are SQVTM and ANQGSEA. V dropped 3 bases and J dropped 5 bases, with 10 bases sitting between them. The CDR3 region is CSVEEGRTGELFF. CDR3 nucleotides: TGCAGCGTTGAGGAAGGAAGGACCGGGGAGCTGTTTTTT.

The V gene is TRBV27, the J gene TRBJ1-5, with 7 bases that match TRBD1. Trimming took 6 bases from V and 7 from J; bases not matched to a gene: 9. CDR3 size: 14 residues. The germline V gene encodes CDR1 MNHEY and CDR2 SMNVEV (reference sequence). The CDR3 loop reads CASRPSGGQQPQHF. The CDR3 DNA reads TGTGCCAGCAGGCCCTCGGGGGGACAGCAGCCCCAGCATTTT.

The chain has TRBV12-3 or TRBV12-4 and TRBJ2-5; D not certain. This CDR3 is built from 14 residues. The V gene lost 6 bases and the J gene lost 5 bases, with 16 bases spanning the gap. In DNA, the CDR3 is TGTGCCAGCAGCACCACAGTGGCCGGGGAGACCCAGTACTTC. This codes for CASSTTVAGETQYF.

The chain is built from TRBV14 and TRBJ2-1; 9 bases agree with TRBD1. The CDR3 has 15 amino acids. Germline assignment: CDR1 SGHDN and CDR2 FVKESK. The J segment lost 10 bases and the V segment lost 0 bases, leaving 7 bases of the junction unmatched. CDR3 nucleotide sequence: TGTGCCAGCAGCCAAGACGGGACAGGGCTTCAGGAGCAGTTCTTC. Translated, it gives CASSQDGTGLQEQFF.

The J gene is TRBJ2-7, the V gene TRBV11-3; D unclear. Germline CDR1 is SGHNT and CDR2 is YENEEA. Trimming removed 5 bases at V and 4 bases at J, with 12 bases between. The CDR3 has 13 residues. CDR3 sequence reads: CASSPLEAYEQYF. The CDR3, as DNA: TGTGCCAGCAGCCCTTTAGAAGCGTACGAGCAGTACTTC.

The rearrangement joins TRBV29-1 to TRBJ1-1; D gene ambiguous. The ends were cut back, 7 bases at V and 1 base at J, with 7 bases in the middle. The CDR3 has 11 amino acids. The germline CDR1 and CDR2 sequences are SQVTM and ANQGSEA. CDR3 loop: CSADRNTEAFF. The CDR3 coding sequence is TGCAGCGCGGACCGGAACACTGAAGCTTTCTTT.

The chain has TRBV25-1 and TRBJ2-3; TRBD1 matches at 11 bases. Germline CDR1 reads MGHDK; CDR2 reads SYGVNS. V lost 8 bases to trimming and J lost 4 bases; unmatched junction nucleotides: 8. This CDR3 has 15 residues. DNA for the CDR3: TGTGCCAGCTCTCCCAGGACAGGGGGCGCAGATACGCAGTATTTT. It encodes CASSPRTGGADTQYF.

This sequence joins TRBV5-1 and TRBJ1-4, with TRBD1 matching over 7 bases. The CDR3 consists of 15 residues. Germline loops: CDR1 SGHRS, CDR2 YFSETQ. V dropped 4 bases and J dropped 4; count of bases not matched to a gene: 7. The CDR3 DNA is TGCGCCAGCAGCCTAGGGACAGTGGATAATGAAAAACTGTTTTTT. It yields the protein CASSLGTVDNEKLFF.

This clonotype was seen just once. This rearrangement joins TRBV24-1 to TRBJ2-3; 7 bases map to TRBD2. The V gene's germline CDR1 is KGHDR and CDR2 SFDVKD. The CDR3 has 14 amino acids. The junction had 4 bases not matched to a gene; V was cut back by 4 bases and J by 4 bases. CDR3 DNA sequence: TGTGCCACCAGTGACCCCGCGGGGGCAGATACGCAGTATTTT. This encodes CATSDPAGADTQYF.

This CDR3 reads CASSFGQAGGTDTQYF. As DNA, the CDR3 is TGCGCCAGCAGCTTCGGGCAGGCGGGGGGCACAGATACGCAGTATTTT. The rearrangement joins TRBV5-1 to TRBJ2-3; 7 nucleotides agree with TRBD2. The CDR3 is made up of 16 amino acids. V was pared by 2 bases and J by 1 base, with 7 bases of the junction left unmatched. Germline V lookup: CDR1 SGHRS, CDR2 YFSETQ. The whole variable domain, remainder taken from reference TRBV5-1 and TRBJ2-3, is KAGVTQTPRYLIKTRGQQVTLSCSPISGHRSVSWYQQTPGQGLQFLFEYFSETQRNKGNFPGRFSGRQFSNSRSEMNVSTLELGDSALYLCASSFGQAGGTDTQYFGPGTRLTVL.

CDR3 nucleotide sequence: TGTGCCAGCAGCGTGGACAGGGGCTCTTACAATGAGCAGTTCTTC. This encodes CASSVDRGSYNEQFF. The V call is TRBV7-3, the J call TRBJ2-1, with 9 bases fitting TRBD1. V was clipped by 5 bases and J by 4 bases; unmatched bases: 6. Germline assignment: CDR1 SGHTA and CDR2 FQGTGA. The CDR3 is 15 residues long.

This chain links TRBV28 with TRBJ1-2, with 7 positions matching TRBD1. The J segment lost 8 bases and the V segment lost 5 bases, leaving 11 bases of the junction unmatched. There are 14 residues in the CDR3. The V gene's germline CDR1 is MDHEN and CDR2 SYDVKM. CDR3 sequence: CASSVNRGVSGYTF. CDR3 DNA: TGTGCCAGCAGTGTTAACAGGGGAGTAAGCGGCTACACCTTC.

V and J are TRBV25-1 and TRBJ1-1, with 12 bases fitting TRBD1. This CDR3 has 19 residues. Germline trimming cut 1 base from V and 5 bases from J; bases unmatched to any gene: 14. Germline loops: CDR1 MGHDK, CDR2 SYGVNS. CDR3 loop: CASSESLPGTGGGGTEAFF. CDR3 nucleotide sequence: TGTGCCAGCAGTGAATCCCTCCCCGGGACAGGGGGCGGTGGGACTGAAGCTTTCTTT.

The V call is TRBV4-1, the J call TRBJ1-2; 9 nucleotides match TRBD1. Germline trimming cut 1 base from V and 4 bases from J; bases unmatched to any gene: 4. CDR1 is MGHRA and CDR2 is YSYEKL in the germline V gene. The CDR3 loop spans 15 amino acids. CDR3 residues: CASSQVGQGLYGYTF. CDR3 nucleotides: TGCGCCAGCAGCCAAGTGGGACAGGGCCTCTATGGCTACACCTTC.

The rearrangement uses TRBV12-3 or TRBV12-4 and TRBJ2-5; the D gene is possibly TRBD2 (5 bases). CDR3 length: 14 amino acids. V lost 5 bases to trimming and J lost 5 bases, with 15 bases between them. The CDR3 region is CASSHNGVEETQYF. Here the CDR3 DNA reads TGTGCCAGCAGTCATAACGGGGTAGAGGAGACCCAGTACTTC.

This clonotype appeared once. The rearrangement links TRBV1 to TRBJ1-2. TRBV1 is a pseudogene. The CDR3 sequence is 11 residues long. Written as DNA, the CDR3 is TGCACCCTTAAAAGCGCCTATGGCTACACCTTC. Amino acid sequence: CTLKSAYGYTF.

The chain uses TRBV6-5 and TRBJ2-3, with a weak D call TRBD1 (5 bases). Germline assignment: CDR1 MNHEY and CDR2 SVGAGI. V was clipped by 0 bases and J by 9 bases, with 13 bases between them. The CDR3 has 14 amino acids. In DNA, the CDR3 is TGTGCCAGCAGTTACTCAACAGGTGTTGACACGCAGTATTTT. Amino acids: CASSYSTGVDTQYF.

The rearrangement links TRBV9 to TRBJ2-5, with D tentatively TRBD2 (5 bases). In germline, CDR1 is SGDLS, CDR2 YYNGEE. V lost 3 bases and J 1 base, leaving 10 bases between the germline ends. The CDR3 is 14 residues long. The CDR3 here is CASSAGNSQETQYF. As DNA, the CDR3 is TGTGCCAGCAGCGCCGGGAACTCCCAAGAGACCCAGTACTTC.

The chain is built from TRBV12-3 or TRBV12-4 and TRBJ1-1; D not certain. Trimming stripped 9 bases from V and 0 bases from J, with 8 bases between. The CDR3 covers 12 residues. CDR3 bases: TGTGCCAGTGGCCGGGTGAACACTGAAGCTTTCTTT. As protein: CASGRVNTEAFF.

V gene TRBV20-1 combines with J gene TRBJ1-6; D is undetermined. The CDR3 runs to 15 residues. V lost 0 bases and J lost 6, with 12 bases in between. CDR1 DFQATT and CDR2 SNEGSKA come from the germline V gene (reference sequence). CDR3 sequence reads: CSARDPQVLNSPLHF. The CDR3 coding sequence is TGCAGTGCTAGAGATCCCCAGGTCCTTAATTCACCCCTCCACTTT.

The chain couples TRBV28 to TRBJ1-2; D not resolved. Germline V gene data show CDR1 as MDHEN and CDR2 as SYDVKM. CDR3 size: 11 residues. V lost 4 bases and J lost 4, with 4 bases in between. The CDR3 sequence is CASSSSYGYTF. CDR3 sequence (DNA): TGTGCCAGCAGTTCCAGCTATGGCTACACCTTC.

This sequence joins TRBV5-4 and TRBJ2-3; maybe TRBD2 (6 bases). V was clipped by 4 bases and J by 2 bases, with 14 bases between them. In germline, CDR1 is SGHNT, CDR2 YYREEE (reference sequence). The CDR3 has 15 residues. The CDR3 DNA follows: TGTGCCAGCAGCGCCCCGGGACTTCTCACAGATACGCAGTATTTT. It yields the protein CASSAPGLLTDTQYF.

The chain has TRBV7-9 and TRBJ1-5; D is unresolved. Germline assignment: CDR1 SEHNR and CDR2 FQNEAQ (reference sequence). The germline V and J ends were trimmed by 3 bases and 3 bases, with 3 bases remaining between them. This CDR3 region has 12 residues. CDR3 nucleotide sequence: TGTGCCAGCAGCTTTACCAATCAGCCCCAGCATTTT. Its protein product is CASSFTNQPQHF.

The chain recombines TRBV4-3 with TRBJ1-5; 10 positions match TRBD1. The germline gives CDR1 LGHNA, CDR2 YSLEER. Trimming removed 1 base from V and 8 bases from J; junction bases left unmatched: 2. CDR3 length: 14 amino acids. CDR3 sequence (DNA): TGCGCCAGCAGCCAAGGACAGGGGGCTAAGCCCCAGCATTTT. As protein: CASSQGQGAKPQHF.